The rows below give T cell receptor beta chains drawn from one sample of a study of blood T cell repertoires in COVID-19. TCRdb's table, derived via immunoSEQ multiplex PCR, lists solely in-frame clones and lacks some. The sample yields approximately 320,000 clones, around 85% seen once. Sequenced material: peripheral blood. Source of these receptors: a human donor in a cohort sampled during active COVID-19. CDR3s include the opening cysteine and the closing phenylalanine or tryptophan. D genes are given only for firm matches. A clone size is listed for some rows: how often the clone was seen (once, few, many), or a class if it is expanded.

TRBD1	TRBV4-2	.	TRBJ1-2	TGTGCCAGCAGCCAAGAGGGAGACAGGGCGACTGGCTACACCTTC	CASSQEGDRATGYTF
.	TRBV6-5	once	TRBJ2-7	TGTGCCAGCTACAGGGCCTACGAGCAGTACTTC	CASYRAYEQYF
.	TRBV7-2	few	TRBJ2-4	TGTGCCAGCAGCTTAGCCCAGAAAAACATTCAGTACTTC	CASSLAQKNIQYF
.	TRBV7-9	.	TRBJ1-2	TGTGCCAGCAGCTTTACAGGGAAGATTGGTGGCTACACCTTC	CASSFTGKIGGYTF
.	TRBV7-2	.	TRBJ2-7	TGTGCCAGCAGCTTAGACAGCCTCTACTACGAGCAGTACTTC	CASSLDSLYYEQYF
TRBD1	TRBV29-1	.	TRBJ1-1	TGCAGCGGGACGGACAGGGGGCGGAAGGCTTTCTTT	CSGTDRGRKAFF
.	TRBV3-1/TRBV3-2	many	TRBJ1-6	TGTGCCAGCAGCAGGGGACTTAGCTCCTATAATTCACCCCTCCACTTT	CASSRGLSSYNSPLHF
.	TRBV7-8	.	TRBJ1-1	TGTGCCAGCAGCTTAGCGCCACAATTAGAAGCTTTCTTT	CASSLAPQLEAFF
TRBD1	TRBV5-6	.	TRBJ2-1	TGTGCCAGCAGCTTGGGGGACAGGGCGTACAATGAGCAGTTCTTC	CASSLGDRAYNEQFF
.	TRBV10-2	.	TRBJ2-7	TGCGCCAGCAGTGGGGGGCAGCTTGGGGAGCAGTACTTC	CASSGGQLGEQYF
TRBD2	TRBV25-1	.	TRBJ2-1	TGTGCCAGCAGGCCGGGACTATCCTACAATGAGCAGTTCTTC	CASRPGLSYNEQFF
TRBD2	TRBV24-1	once	TRBJ2-3	TGTGCCACCAGTGATTTGCTGCGGGGGGACCCAGATACGCAGTATTTT	CATSDLLRGDPDTQYF
TRBD1	TRBV2	.	TRBJ1-2	TGTGCCAGCAGTGAAGCGGGACAGGGGGATTATGGCTACACCTTC	CASSEAGQGDYGYTF
TRBD1	TRBV9	.	TRBJ1-1	TGTGCCAGCAGCCCGGGACAGATGAACACTGAAGCTTTCTTT	CASSPGQMNTEAFF
TRBD1	TRBV9	.	TRBJ2-3	TGTGCCAGCAGCGTAGGTTGGCAGGGGGCAGATACGCAGTATTTT	CASSVGWQGADTQYF
.	TRBV7-3	.	TRBJ1-1	TGTGCCAGCAGAACCGTAGAGAACACTGAAGCTTTCTTT	CASRTVENTEAFF
.	TRBV10-3	.	TRBJ1-1	TGTGCCATCAGTGGAGTCAGGGCAAACACTGAAGCTTTCTTT	CAISGVRANTEAFF
.	TRBV5-1	.	TRBJ1-1	TGCGCCAGCAGCTTGAAACAGCCTAACACTGAAGCTTTCTTT	CASSLKQPNTEAFF
TRBD1	TRBV28	once	TRBJ1-1	TGTGCCAGCAGTTTAAGTCAGGGGGCTTTCACTGAAGCTTTCTTT	CASSLSQGAFTEAFF
.	TRBV5-8	.	TRBJ1-5	TGTGCCAGCAGCTTACAGGAGATCACGCCCCAGCATTTT	CASSLQEITPQHF
TRBD1	TRBV19	.	TRBJ1-2	TGTGCCAGTAGTATCTTGGGGACAGAGACTGGCTACACCTTC	CASSILGTETGYTF
.	TRBV30	.	TRBJ1-1	TGTGCCTCCCAGGTGGGAGGAAACACTGAAGCTTTCTTT	CASQVGGNTEAFF
TRBD1	TRBV6-5	.	TRBJ1-5	TGTGCCAGCAGGGGGGGACAGGGTTTCTCACAGCCCCAGCATTTT	CASRGGQGFSQPQHF
TRBD1	TRBV30	.	TRBJ1-5	TGTGCCTGGAAGCCCAAGGACAGGCCCCATCAGCCCCAGCATTTT	CAWKPKDRPHQPQHF
.	TRBV7-2	.	TRBJ1-2	TGTGCCAGCAGCCCGGGGGGGGAGAGCTACACCTTC	CASSPGGESYTF
.	TRBV10-3	.	TRBJ2-1	TGTGCCAGCCAAGACTCGCGATCCTACAATGAGCAGTTCTTC	CASQDSRSYNEQFF
.	TRBV6-5	once	TRBJ2-3	TGTGCCAGCAGGCCGGGGGTGGTGACAGATACGCAGTATTTT	CASRPGVVTDTQYF
TRBD1	TRBV19	.	TRBJ1-5	TGTGCCAGTGTTACAGGGGAAAGGGGTAATCAGCCCCAGCATTTT	CASVTGERGNQPQHF
.	TRBV14	.	TRBJ1-2	TGTGCCAGCAGCCAAGATCTGGCAGGGTTGGGTGGCTACACCTTC	CASSQDLAGLGGYTF